The 8 T cell receptor beta chains in this list originate from one sample, sequenced in a study of breast tumors, draining lymph nodes, adjacent tissues. From the multiplex PCR reads, TCRdb called clonotypes with MiXCR, one entry per CDR3 protein. In the table there are 25,000 to 40,000 distinct CDR3 sequences, under 80% of which are singletons. The specimen was breast tumor tissue. The receptors were sampled from a female donor with breast cancer. Some clones in this sample may be carry-over from other donors' samples.

About this clonotype: A junction boundary mismatches the germline segment, possibly from a read error. The chain uses TRBV7-2 and TRBJ1-6; perhaps TRBD1 as D (6 bases). In germline, CDR1 is SGHTA, CDR2 FQGNSA. The CDR3 is 14 residues long. CDR3 in amino acids: CASSLDGGPGAPTF. CDR3 coding DNA: TGTGCCAGCAGCTTGGACGGGGGGCCCGGCGCCCCAACCTTT.

This chain uses TRBV4-1 with TRBJ2-5; D call uncertain. Trimming pared 3 bases from V and 4 bases from J, leaving 6 bases between. Germline V gene data show CDR1 as MGHRA and CDR2 as YSYEKL. This CDR3 is 12 amino acids long. The CDR3: CASSQVRETQYF. The CDR3 nucleotides are TGCGCCAGCAGCCAGGTTCGAGAGACCCAGTACTTC.

Sample share makes this clonotype medium-sized. At one boundary the junction diverges from the germline segment, which might be a read error. The chain recombines TRBV9 with TRBJ2-5; TRBD2 aligns across 7 bases. The germline V gene has CDR1 SGDLS and CDR2 YYNGEE. This CDR3 spans 14 amino acids. CDR3 nucleotides: TGTGCCAGCAGCGTGTGGGGGGGGGGAGAGACCCAGTCCTTC. Its protein product is CASSVWGGGETQSF. The whole variable domain, filled in from reference TRBV9 and TRBJ2-5, reads DSGVTQTPKHLITATGQRVTLRCSPRSGDLSVYWYQQSLDQGLQFLIQYYNGEERAKGNILERFSAQQFPDLHSELNLSSLELGDSALYFCASSVWGGGETQSFGPGTRLLVL.

This clonotype was recorded once. The chain uses TRBV29-1 and TRBJ1-3; no clear D. V was clipped by 4 bases and J by 4 bases, with 5 bases between them. The germline V gene has CDR1 SQVTM and CDR2 ANQGSEA. CDR3 length: 11 amino acids. The CDR3 here is CSVGAGNTIYF. CDR3 DNA sequence: TGCAGCGTTGGAGCCGGAAACACCATATATTTT.

The rearrangement uses TRBV11-2 and TRBJ2-7, with 7 bases lining up with TRBD1. From germline, CDR1 is SGHAT and CDR2 FQNNGV. The CDR3 is 14 residues long. After removal of 5 bases from V and 3 bases from J, the junction contained 7 bases not matched to a gene. The CDR3 loop reads CASSPRQGHYEQYF. The CDR3 DNA sequence: TGTGCCAGCAGCCCCCGACAGGGACACTACGAGCAGTACTTC. Complete variable domain (other parts from reference TRBV11-2 and TRBJ2-7): EAGVAQSPRYKIIEKRQSVAFWCNPISGHATLYWYQQILGQGPKLLIQFQNNGVVDDSQLPKDRFSAERLKGVDSTLKIQPAKLEDSAVYLCASSPRQGHYEQYFGPGTRLTVT.

As DNA, the CDR3 is TGTGCCAGCAGCTTAGCGGGGGCTAGCACAGATACGCAGTATTTT. Translation: CASSLAGASTDTQYF. The chain couples TRBV7-9 to TRBJ2-3; D might be TRBD1 (6 bases). Per the germline V gene, CDR1 is SEHNR and CDR2 is FQNEAQ (reference sequence). The CDR3 has 15 amino acids. The V gene lost 0 bases and the J gene lost 0 bases, with 7 bases spanning the gap.

The V call is TRBV15, the J call TRBJ2-7; 14 bases fit TRBD2. The germline CDR1 and CDR2 sequences are LNHNV and YYDKDF (reference sequence). The junction had 6 bases not matched to a gene; V was cut back by 2 bases and J by 6 bases. This CDR3 comprises 16 residues. The CDR3 DNA sequence: TGTGCCACCAGCAGAATGGGGACTAGCGGGAGTGCCGAGCAGTACTTC. It encodes CATSRMGTSGSAEQYF.

This clonotype rates as medium-sized. The chain is built from TRBV19 and TRBJ1-5; perhaps TRBD1 as D (5 bases). The CDR3 consists of 14 residues. The germline gives CDR1 LNHDA, CDR2 SQIVND (reference sequence). Trimming took off 3 bases at V and 5 bases at J, with 11 bases between the two ends. The CDR3 nucleotides read TGTGCCAGTAGTATGGGTGACAGCTATCAGCCCCAGCATTTT. It codes for CASSMGDSYQPQHF.